This T cell receptor (beta chain) was recovered during a study of cytomegalovirus exposure and HLA in healthy donors. Regarding the study as a whole: Researchers counted about 150 TCR beta chains as cytomegalovirus-associated. Later analysis identified a missense DCLRE1C variant that was linked to TCR beta V- and J-gene trimming.

With 60 Vbeta and 13 Jbeta primers, the PCR was carried out. The method was immunoSEQ multiplex PCR; TCRdb's version includes in-frame clones alone and lacks a portion of them. The sample holds about 120,000 clones, about 80% seen once. In germline, CDR1 is PRHDT, CDR2 FYEKMQ (reference sequence). V was shortened by 3 bases and J by 6 bases, with 21 bases between the two germline ends. The CDR3 totals 17 residues. As for this clone: Its antigen is not known.

The TCR originated in a woman aged 18 to 35 in good health and CMV-seronegative. The chain recombines TRBV13 with TRBJ2-1; tentatively, D is TRBD2 (6 bases). Source material: PBMCs. CDR3 sequence: CASSFSSGLAQLNEQFF. DNA of the CDR3: TGTGCCAGCAGCTTCTCCTCCGGGCTAGCGCAACTCAATGAGCAGTTCTTC.